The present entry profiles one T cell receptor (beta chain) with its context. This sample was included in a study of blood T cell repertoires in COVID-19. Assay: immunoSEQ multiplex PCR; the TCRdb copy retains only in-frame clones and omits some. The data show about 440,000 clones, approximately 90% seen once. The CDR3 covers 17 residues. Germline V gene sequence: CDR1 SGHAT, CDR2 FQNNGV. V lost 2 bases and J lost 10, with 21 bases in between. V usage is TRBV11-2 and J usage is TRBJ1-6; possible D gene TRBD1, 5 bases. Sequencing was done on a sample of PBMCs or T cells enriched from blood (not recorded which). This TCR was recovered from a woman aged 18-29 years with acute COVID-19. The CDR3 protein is CASSLRSGGGTNSPLHF. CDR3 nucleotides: TGTGCCAGCAGCTTACGCAGTGGCGGGGGGACGAACTCACCCCTCCACTTT. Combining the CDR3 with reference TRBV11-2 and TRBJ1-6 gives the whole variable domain EAGVAQSPRYKIIEKRQSVAFWCNPISGHATLYWYQQILGQGPKLLIQFQNNGVVDDSQLPKDRFSAERLKGVDSTLKIQPAKLEDSAVYLCASSLRSGGGTNSPLHFGNGTRLTVT.